Presented here are 27 T cell receptor beta chains from one specimen sequenced in a study of blood T cell repertoires in COVID-19. TCRdb's table, derived via immunoSEQ multiplex PCR, lists solely in-frame clones and lacks some. Counted here are some 230,000 clones, 80% to 90% occurring once; the ten biggest clones make up about 3%. The sample was peripheral blood. The receptors were gathered from a man aged 45 to 65 who had recovered from COVID-19.

The chain is built from TRBV19 and TRBJ2-5; D is perhaps TRBD2 (6 bases). Trimming stripped 7 bases from V and 4 bases from J, with 16 bases between. The germline V gene has CDR1 LNHDA and CDR2 SQIVND (reference sequence). The CDR3 contains 14 residues. This CDR3 reads CASKIAGRGETQYF. The CDR3 DNA reads TGTGCCAGTAAGATTGCCGGGAGAGGAGAGACCCAGTACTTC.

The V gene is TRBV7-2, the J gene TRBJ1-1; D remains ambiguous. Trimming cost V 7 bases and J 2 bases, with 11 bases left between them. This CDR3 contains 13 residues. Looked up from germline, CDR1 is SGHTA and CDR2 is FQGNSA. CDR3 amino acids: CASILWANTEAFF. The CDR3 region has the DNA TGTGCCAGCATCCTATGGGCAAACACTGAAGCTTTCTTT.

The rearrangement joins TRBV15 to TRBJ2-3, with 9 nucleotides matching TRBD1. Germline V gene data show CDR1 as LNHNV and CDR2 as YYDKDF (reference sequence). With V trimmed by 3 bases and J by 5 bases, 3 bases remained unmatched. This CDR3 has 14 amino acids. The CDR3 DNA is TGTGCCACCAGCAGGGACAGGGGACGAGATACGCAGTATTTT. Translated: CATSRDRGRDTQYF.

The chain joins TRBV19 to TRBJ1-1; D is unclear. Per germline, CDR1 LNHDA and CDR2 SQIVND (reference sequence). The V and J ends lost 1 base and 2 bases respectively, with 8 bases between them. This CDR3 contains 14 residues. CDR3 coding DNA: TGTGCCAGTAGTATAGGTCACTTAAACACTGAAGCTTTCTTT. It encodes CASSIGHLNTEAFF.

As to this clone: This specimen includes other DNA sequences encoding the same CDR3. The gene calls are TRBV18 and TRBJ2-5; weak D call: TRBD1 (5 bases). Trimming removed 3 bases at V and 4 bases at J, with 9 bases between. Germline loops: CDR1 KGHSH, CDR2 LQKENI. This CDR3 comprises 13 residues. The CDR3 is CASSPGQGETQYF. For the CDR3, the DNA is TGTGCCAGCTCACCGGGGCAGGGAGAGACCCAGTACTTC.

This sequence joins TRBV10-1 and TRBJ2-6; D gene uncertain. This CDR3 is 15 amino acids long. Trimming stripped 3 bases from V and 0 bases from J, with 6 bases between. From germline, CDR1 is WNHNN and CDR2 SYGVQD (reference sequence). Here the CDR3 reads CASSETGSGANVLTF. The CDR3 DNA reads as TGCGCCAGCAGTGAAACCGGCTCTGGGGCCAACGTCCTGACTTTC.

The chain employs TRBV7-6 and TRBJ2-7, with D possibly matching TRBD1 (6 bases). V lost 5 bases to trimming and J lost 1 base, with 12 bases between them. The length of the CDR3 is 14 residues. The germline V gene encodes CDR1 SGHVS and CDR2 FNYEAQ. DNA of the CDR3: TGTGCCAGCAGCCCCTTGGGACATTCCTACGAGCAGTACTTC. This gives the protein CASSPLGHSYEQYF.

The chain has TRBV28 and TRBJ2-7, with a possible D match to TRBD1 (5 bases). Trimming pared 2 bases from V and 2 bases from J, leaving 7 bases between. The germline V gene encodes CDR1 MDHEN and CDR2 SYDVKM. The CDR3 runs 13 residues. This CDR3 is CASSLQGAYEQYF. CDR3 DNA: TGTGCCAGCAGTTTACAAGGGGCCTACGAGCAGTACTTC. Full variable domain (outside the CDR3, taken from reference TRBV28 and TRBJ2-7): DVKVTQSSRYLVKRTGEKVFLECVQDMDHENMFWYRQDPGLGLRLIYFSYDVKMKEKGDIPEGYSVSREKKERFSLILESASTNQTSMYLCASSLQGAYEQYFGPGTRLTVT.

The CDR3 here is CASSSGQGYSYEQYF. Written as DNA, the CDR3 is TGTGCCAGCAGCTCGGGACAGGGATACTCCTACGAGCAGTACTTC. The chain couples TRBV7-2 to TRBJ2-7; 9 bases are shared with TRBD1. The CDR3 is 15 residues long. From germline, CDR1 is SGHTA and CDR2 FQGNSA. The V and J ends lost 4 bases and 0 bases, in that order; junction bases with no gene match: 4.

The chain has TRBV7-9 and TRBJ2-1; the match to TRBD1 covers 7 bases. The junction had 1 base not matched to a gene; V was cut back by 0 bases and J by 2 bases. CDR3 size: 15 residues. Germline V lookup: CDR1 SEHNR, CDR2 FQNEAQ (reference sequence). CDR3 sequence reads: CASSLAGTAYNEQFF. As DNA, the CDR3 is TGTGCCAGCAGCTTAGCAGGGACAGCCTACAATGAGCAGTTCTTC.

In DNA form, the CDR3 reads TGTGCCAGCAGCCAAAATAGCGGGAGGGCCGGCGATGAGCAGTTCTTC. Translated: CASSQNSGRAGDEQFF. The V call is TRBV3-1 (or the pseudogene TRBV3-2), the J call TRBJ2-1, with 11 bases that match TRBD2. From germline, CDR1 is LGHDT and CDR2 YNNKEL (reference sequence). V shed 2 bases, J shed 8 bases, and the junction held 8 bases outside the gene matches. The CDR3 totals 16 residues.

The table lists this clone with a few counts. This chain connects TRBV6-5 to TRBJ1-5; tentatively, D is TRBD1 (6 bases). Germline values: CDR1 MNHEY, CDR2 SVGAGI. The CDR3 runs to 14 residues. Between the trimmed V and J ends, which lost 10 bases and 2 bases, there was a span of 15 bases. This CDR3 reads CAIGRAGGNQPQHF. The DNA for the CDR3 is TGTGCCATCGGCCGGGCAGGGGGCAATCAGCCCCAGCATTTT.

The sample holds one count of this clone. The chain has TRBV18 and TRBJ1-5; D gene unclear. The CDR3 is 16 amino acids. V was clipped by 3 bases and J by 0 bases, with 12 bases between them. Germline CDR1 KGHSH, CDR2 LQKENI. DNA for the CDR3: TGTGCCAGCTCACCGACTCTCGGGAATAGCAATCAGCCCCAGCATTTT. Residues: CASSPTLGNSNQPQHF.

CDR3 DNA: TGCAGTGCTAGTATCAGGTCTTATAATTCACCCCTCCACTTT. Amino acids: CSASIRSYNSPLHF. This sequence joins TRBV20-1 and TRBJ1-6; D is unclear. The V and J ends lost 3 bases and 4 bases respectively, with 10 bases between them. Germline V CDR1 and CDR2: DFQATT, SNEGSKA (reference sequence). The CDR3 sequence is 14 residues long.

J is TRBJ2-2 and V is TRBV28; D is ambiguous. From germline, CDR1 is MDHEN and CDR2 SYDVKM. Between the trimmed V and J ends, which lost 2 bases and 0 bases, there was a span of 7 bases. The CDR3 is 15 residues long. The CDR3 loop is CASSLIGSNTGELFF. For the CDR3, the DNA is TGTGCCAGCAGTTTAATCGGGTCGAACACCGGGGAGCTGTTTTTT.

This clone was recorded a few times. V usage is TRBV5-4 and J usage is TRBJ1-1, with D possibly being TRBD1 (5 bases). The CDR3 has 13 amino acids. From germline, CDR1 is SGHNT and CDR2 YYREEE (reference sequence). Trimming took 1 base from V and 11 from J, leaving 15 bases between them. This chain's CDR3 is CASSLKGPGQAFF. Written as DNA, the CDR3 is TGTGCCAGCAGCTTGAAGGGGCCCGGTCAGGCTTTCTTT.

This sequence joins TRBV2 and TRBJ2-1; a weak D match, TRBD2 (5 bases). CDR1 SNHLY and CDR2 FYNNEI come from the germline V gene. This CDR3 contains 15 residues. Trimming cost V 0 bases and J 5 bases, with 11 bases left between them. CDR3: CASSEASEINNEQFF. The CDR3 DNA is TGTGCCAGCAGTGAAGCTAGCGAGATAAACAATGAGCAGTTCTTC.

This sequence joins TRBV19 and TRBJ2-5, with 10 nucleotides matching TRBD1. The CDR3 is 17 amino acids. Germline V lookup: CDR1 LNHDA, CDR2 SQIVND (reference sequence). Trimming took 4 bases from V and 8 from J; bases not matched to a gene: 16. DNA of the CDR3: TGTGCCAGTAGTACCGAAATCGGGACAGGGGATGGAGGAACCCAGTACTTC. Residues: CASSTEIGTGDGGTQYF.

CDR3 loop: CASSWTSGRAGELFF. The CDR3 coding sequence is TGTGCCAGCAGCTGGACTAGCGGGAGAGCCGGGGAGCTGTTTTTT. V is TRBV6-5 and J is TRBJ2-2, with 13 bases that match TRBD2. The CDR3 is made up of 15 amino acids. J gave up 6 bases and V 6 bases, and 4 bases lay outside the gene matches. Germline V gene sequence: CDR1 MNHEY, CDR2 SVGAGI.

V usage is TRBV10-3 and J usage is TRBJ2-7; 8 bases align to TRBD1. Trimming took 1 base from V and 7 from J; bases not matched to a gene: 6. Looked up from germline, CDR1 is ENHRY and CDR2 is SYGVKD. There are 14 residues in the CDR3. The CDR3, as DNA: TGTGCCATCAGTGAGTTGGCAGGGGGCCGGGAGCAGTACTTC. It codes for CAISELAGGREQYF.

V is TRBV6-1 and J is TRBJ2-7, with 7 bases lining up with TRBD2. CDR3 length equals 14 residues. Germline trimming cut 1 base from V and 6 bases from J; bases unmatched to any gene: 6. Germline CDR1 is MNHNS and CDR2 is SASEGT. Written as DNA, the CDR3 is TGTGCCAGCAGTGAAGAGACTTGGACTAGCGAGCAGTACTTC. Translated, it gives CASSEETWTSEQYF.

This clone has only one observation. The CDR3, as DNA: TGTGCCAGTAGTACTCCAGGGAGGTGGGAGCAAGGGGAGCTGTTTTTT. It is translated as CASSTPGRWEQGELFF. This rearrangement joins TRBV19 to TRBJ2-2; TRBD2 is a possible D gene (6 bases). Germline V gene lookup returns CDR1 LNHDA and CDR2 SQIVND (reference sequence). The CDR3 has 16 amino acids. Trimming removed 4 bases at V and 8 bases at J, with 20 bases between.

The chain links TRBV28 to TRBJ1-6; 8 nucleotides line up with TRBD1. CDR3 length equals 15 residues. Per the germline V gene, CDR1 is MDHEN and CDR2 is SYDVKM. V lost 6 bases and J lost 3; bases outside the gene matches: 4. The CDR3 loop is CASSRTGGYNSPLHF. CDR3 coding DNA: TGTGCCAGCAGCCGAACAGGGGGCTATAATTCACCCCTCCACTTT.

The genes are TRBV2 and TRBJ2-5; 11 nucleotides match TRBD2. This CDR3 has 14 residues. With 4 bases clipped from V and 2 bases from J, the junction kept 0 bases outside the gene matches. Germline-derived CDR1 and CDR2 are SNHLY and FYNNEI. The CDR3 spells CASSGLAGQETQYF. The CDR3 DNA follows: TGTGCCAGCAGTGGACTAGCGGGGCAAGAGACCCAGTACTTC.

This clone has a handful of counts. V gene TRBV29-1 combines with J gene TRBJ2-5; maybe TRBD2 (6 bases). The CDR3 spans 13 residues. Trimming stripped 6 bases from V and 4 bases from J, with 15 bases between. Germline CDR1 SQVTM, CDR2 ANQGSEA. The CDR3, as DNA: TGCAGCGTGGAGGGGCAGGGCCCAGAGACCCAGTACTTC. This sequence encodes CSVEGQGPETQYF.

This chain links TRBV28 with TRBJ1-4; perhaps TRBD1 as D (5 bases). Germline V gene lookup returns CDR1 MDHEN and CDR2 SYDVKM. V gave up 4 bases and J gave up 7 bases, with 22 bases separating them. The CDR3 spans 17 residues. The CDR3 bases are TGTGCCAGCAGTTCCTTGGGTTTGGCAGGGTTGGCTGAAAAACTGTTTTTT. This gives the protein CASSSLGLAGLAEKLFF.

The chain combines TRBV7-9 with TRBJ2-7; 9 bases align to TRBD1. This CDR3 has 13 amino acids. V trimming: 1 base; J trimming: 12 bases; junction bases outside the gene matches: 7. Looked up from germline, CDR1 is SEHNR and CDR2 is FQNEAQ (reference sequence). Here the CDR3 reads CASSLGGQGTGYF. The CDR3 bases are TGTGCCAGCAGCTTAGGGGGACAGGGTACTGGGTACTTC.